This T cell receptor beta chain was identified during a study of OX40 agonist ivuxolimab in advanced cancers. For the study at large: Participants averaged 60 years of age (range 23 to 79) and were 75% to 90% male. General study findings and limits: Clones of CD4+ and CD8+ blood T cells grew by week 6 at doses of 0.1 to 3.0 mg/kg. Those patients achieving a partial response at 0.1-3.0 mg/kg showed among the lowest clonal expansion.

This clone appeared once. As yet, its antigen is unknown. This CDR3 comprises 13 residues. Deletions cut 3 bases from V and 1 base from J, with 6 bases between. The germline gives CDR1 MDHEN, CDR2 SYDVKM. The assay was immunoSEQ multiplex PCR, and TCRdb's table has in-frame clones only and misses some. The repertoire holds 99,000 or so clones, with more than 85% as singletons. The material sequenced was CD4+ or CD8+ T cells sorted from blood, taken in a trial of the OX40 agonist ivuxolimab. The clonotype was recovered from an adult with an advanced solid tumor such as melanoma, head and neck, liver or kidney cancer. The chain joins TRBV28 to TRBJ1-1; D remains unclear. The CDR3 here is CASSFAGNTEAFF. The DNA for the CDR3 is TGTGCCAGCAGTTTCGCAGGGAACACTGAAGCTTTCTTT.